The entry below describes one T cell receptor beta chain. Using immunoSEQ multiplex PCR, the repertoire was profiled, and TCRdb retains in-frame clones only, with some absent. This sample carries more than 1.2 million clones, just under 99% of them seen once, and the ten largest clones take about 0.35%. These data originate in a study of shared clonotypes between healthy human individuals. The CDR3 is 16 residues long. V was clipped by 5 bases and J by 5 bases; unmatched bases: 8. Germline lookup yields CDR1 MDHEN and CDR2 SYDVKM. The chain is built from TRBV28 and TRBJ1-4; TRBD1 matches 10 bases. The clonotype originates from a man between 25 and 39 years old in good health. Input material: naive CD4+ T cells sorted from blood. Subset of the sample: CD45RA+ positively selected. CDR3: CASSTPGQGLNEKLFF. The CDR3 region has the DNA TGTGCCAGCAGTACCCCGGGACAGGGGTTGAATGAAAAACTGTTTTTT.